What follows describes a single T cell receptor (beta chain). CDR1 is MDHEN and CDR2 is SYDVKM in the germline V gene. The CDR3 is 15 residues long. V was pared by 3 bases and J by 2 bases, with 13 bases between. In the authors' methods: In the immunoSEQ data, sequences were junction-only and lacked quality scores, so filtering differed. The assay was immunoSEQ multiplex PCR, and TCRdb's table has in-frame clones only and misses some. That table supplies the V and J calls and clone size; D and trimming were determined from the DNA. The table includes fewer than 600,000 clones, 70% to 80% detected once. These data belong to a study of shared clonotypes between healthy human individuals.

The genes are TRBV28 and TRBJ1-2; tentatively, D is TRBD1 (6 bases). This sequence was found in a middle-aged woman in good health. Some clones in this sample may be carry-over from other donors' samples. Sample: PBMCs. The CDR3 DNA is TGTGCCAGCAGTTTCCCAGGGGTAATCAACTATGGCTACACCTTC. The encoded protein is CASSFPGVINYGYTF.